Presented here are 25 T cell receptor beta chains from one specimen sequenced in a study of blood T cell repertoires in COVID-19. Libraries were prepared by immunoSEQ multiplex PCR; TCRdb keeps only in-frame clonotypes and omits some of them. The table lists about 200,000 clones, 94% of them singletons. Source material: peripheral blood. Receptors were obtained from a man aged 25-40 years with COVID-19, enrolled during active disease.

This clone was seen a single time. V usage is TRBV6-6 and J usage is TRBJ1-1; unclear D gene. CDR1 and CDR2 (germline): MNHNY, SVGAGI (reference sequence). V dropped 6 bases and J dropped 1 base, with 15 bases sitting between them. The CDR3 runs to 15 residues. The CDR3 DNA reads as TGTGCCAGCAGATCCCCCGAGGGCTGGAACACTGAAGCTTTCTTT. Translation: CASRSPEGWNTEAFF.

The rearrangement links TRBV10-1 to TRBJ2-2, with D unclear. V gave up 2 bases and J gave up 2 bases, with 9 bases separating them. The CDR3 has 15 amino acids. CDR1 is WNHNN, CDR2 SYGVQD, per germline (reference sequence). CDR3 coding DNA: TGCGCCAGCAGTGAGGGCAGCGCAAACACCGGGGAGCTGTTTTTT. Its protein product is CASSEGSANTGELFF.

J is TRBJ2-5 and V is TRBV7-9; D is perhaps TRBD1 (5 bases). V lost 5 bases to trimming and J lost 0 bases, with 10 bases between them. Per germline, CDR1 SEHNR and CDR2 FQNEAQ (reference sequence). The CDR3 contains 14 residues. CDR3 in DNA: TGTGCCAGCAGCAGATTGACAGACCAAGAGACCCAGTACTTC. Amino acid sequence: CASSRLTDQETQYF.

This chain uses TRBV11-2 with TRBJ2-2, with a tentative D call TRBD1 (6 bases). The V end lost 3 bases, the J end lost 3 bases, and 17 bases lay between the germline ends. Looked up from germline, CDR1 is SGHAT and CDR2 is FQNNGV. This CDR3 has 17 residues. DNA of the CDR3: TGTGCCAGCAGCTTTCCCGGGCAGGGGCGGTACACCGGGGAGCTGTTTTTT. The encoded protein is CASSFPGQGRYTGELFF.

The chain carries TRBV9 and TRBJ2-5; TRBD2 matches 8 bases. Per the germline V gene, CDR1 is SGDLS and CDR2 is YYNGEE. The CDR3 contains 16 residues. Trimming cost V 2 bases and J 1 base; bases outside gene matches: 7. The CDR3 loop is CASSVDQRGLQETQYF. In nucleotides, the CDR3 is TGTGCCAGCAGCGTTGATCAGCGGGGGCTCCAAGAGACCCAGTACTTC. Looking up the rest from reference TRBV9 and TRBJ2-5 gives the full variable domain: DSGVTQTPKHLITATGQRVTLRCSPRSGDLSVYWYQQSLDQGLQFLIQYYNGEERAKGNILERFSAQQFPDLHSELNLSSLELGDSALYFCASSVDQRGLQETQYFGPGTRLLVL.

The rearrangement uses TRBV12-3 or TRBV12-4 and TRBJ1-3; D is perhaps TRBD1 (5 bases). The ends were cut back, 4 bases at V and 16 bases at J, with 17 bases in the middle. The CDR3 runs to 12 residues. CDR3 sequence: CASSSDTALSYF. As DNA, the CDR3 is TGTGCCAGCAGTTCGGACACCGCCCTTTCCTATTTT.

V gene TRBV19 combines with J gene TRBJ2-7, with 9 bases matching TRBD2. V lost 6 bases, J lost 3 bases, and 3 bases stayed unmatched. Per the germline V gene, CDR1 is LNHDA and CDR2 is SQIVND (reference sequence). The CDR3 spans 13 residues. DNA of the CDR3: TGTGCCAGTAGGGCGGGGGGGGACTACGAGCAGTACTTC. Translation: CASRAGGDYEQYF.

CDR3 coding DNA: TGCGCCAGCAGCCAACCGGGACAGGGAACCGGGGAGCTGTTTTTT. Translated: CASSQPGQGTGELFF. The chain combines TRBV4-1 with TRBJ2-2, with TRBD1 identical over 9 bases. The germline gives CDR1 MGHRA, CDR2 YSYEKL. V lost 2 bases, J lost 5 bases, and 3 bases stayed unmatched. The CDR3 is 15 amino acids.

The chain links TRBV4-1 to TRBJ2-1; TRBD2 agrees at 11 bases. CDR1 and CDR2 (germline): MGHRA, YSYEKL. The trim removed 8 bases at V and 12 bases at J, leaving 12 bases unmatched. The CDR3 loop spans 14 amino acids. This chain's CDR3 is CASALAGGDKRQFF. CDR3 DNA: TGCGCCAGCGCGCTAGCGGGGGGCGACAAGAGGCAGTTCTTC.

This clone was seen more than once but under ten times. V usage is TRBV9 and J usage is TRBJ1-5; no reliable D call. This CDR3 is 13 amino acids long. The germline V gene encodes CDR1 SGDLS and CDR2 YYNGEE. V was cut by 0 bases and J by 3 bases, with 4 bases left in between. The CDR3 reads CASSVDYNQPQHF. The CDR3 nucleotides read TGTGCCAGCAGCGTAGATTACAATCAGCCCCAGCATTTT.

The chain links TRBV6-2 or TRBV6-3 to TRBJ2-7; unclear D gene. The CDR3 is 13 residues long. The V end was cut by 2 bases, the J end by 5 bases, with 10 bases between. Germline CDR1 reads MNHEY; CDR2 reads SVGEGT. For the CDR3, the DNA is TGTGCCAGCAGTTACGGTGTTGGCCACGAGCAGTACTTC. Translating gives CASSYGVGHEQYF.

The rearrangement joins TRBV2 to TRBJ2-5; 8 nucleotides line up with TRBD2. The CDR3 is 16 residues long. V lost 4 bases, J lost 2 bases, and 9 bases stayed unmatched. CDR1 SNHLY and CDR2 FYNNEI come from the germline V gene. The CDR3 here is CASSAQTRGGQETQYF. In nucleotides, the CDR3 is TGTGCCAGCAGTGCCCAAACCCGGGGGGGACAAGAGACCCAGTACTTC.

The chain couples TRBV19 to TRBJ2-7; perhaps TRBD1 as D (8 bases). CDR3 length: 17 residues. Looked up from germline, CDR1 is LNHDA and CDR2 is SQIVND (reference sequence). V shed 6 bases and J shed 2 bases, with 23 bases lying between them. The CDR3 DNA is TGTGCCAGTAGCAAGGCCCCAGGGGGGGACAGGACCTACGAGCAGTACTTC. This translates into CASSKAPGGDRTYEQYF.

Here the CDR3 DNA reads TGTGCCACCAGCAGAGATGGGGCTGCTCTGGGGGAGACCCAGTACTTC. It is translated as CATSRDGAALGETQYF. The chain couples TRBV15 to TRBJ2-5; maybe TRBD1 (5 bases). Germline V gives CDR1 LNHNV, CDR2 YYDKDF (reference sequence). The CDR3 consists of 16 residues. V shed 0 bases and J shed 5 bases, with 16 bases lying between them. Full variable domain (missing parts from reference TRBV15 and TRBJ2-5): DAMVIQNPRYQVTQFGKPVTLSCSQTLNHNVMYWYQQKSSQAPKLLFHYYDKDFNNEADTPDNFQSRRPNTSFCFLDIRSPGLGDTAMYLCATSRDGAALGETQYFGPGTRLLVL.

This CDR3 is CAISGAGAHSNQPQHF. CDR3 in DNA: TGTGCCATCAGTGGTGCAGGGGCGCATAGCAATCAGCCCCAGCATTTT. This chain uses TRBV10-3 with TRBJ1-5, with D perhaps TRBD1 (6 bases). CDR1 is ENHRY, CDR2 SYGVKD, per germline. Between the trimmed V and J ends, which lost 4 bases and 0 bases, there was a span of 13 bases. The CDR3 runs 16 residues.

In this sample, this clone turned up once. The chain combines TRBV9 with TRBJ1-4; D remains ambiguous. The CDR3 contains 14 residues. Trimming pared 1 base from V and 3 bases from J, leaving 7 bases between. The V gene's germline CDR1 is SGDLS and CDR2 YYNGEE. CDR3 sequence: CASSVYSSNEKLFF. CDR3 coding DNA: TGTGCCAGCAGCGTATACAGCTCTAATGAAAAACTGTTTTTT.

The chain recombines TRBV19 with TRBJ2-1; 9 bases are shared with TRBD2. Per germline, CDR1 LNHDA and CDR2 SQIVND (reference sequence). The CDR3 is 15 amino acids. V gave up 7 bases and J gave up 8 bases; unmatched junction bases: 12. The CDR3 reads CASTSGTSTIDEQFF. CDR3 DNA sequence: TGTGCCAGTACCTCCGGGACTAGCACTATCGATGAGCAGTTCTTC. Supplemented by reference TRBV19 and TRBJ2-1, the full variable domain reads DGGITQSPKYLFRKEGQNVTLSCEQNLNHDAMYWYRQDPGQGLRLIYYSQIVNDFQKGDIAEGYSVSREKKESFPLTVTSAQKNPTAFYLCASTSGTSTIDEQFFGPGTRLTVL.

The rearrangement uses TRBV6-1 and TRBJ2-5; 9 bases agree with TRBD2. J gave up 4 bases and V 3 bases, and 6 bases lay outside the gene matches. The CDR3 length is 15 residues. Germline V gene lookup returns CDR1 MNHNS and CDR2 SASEGT. CDR3 nucleotide sequence: TGTGCCAGCAGTGACAGCGGGGGGTTGTTAGAGACCCAGTACTTC. Residues: CASSDSGGLLETQYF.

This chain uses TRBV7-2 with TRBJ1-1, with 10 nucleotides matching TRBD1. The V segment lost 6 bases and the J segment 5 bases; nucleotides outside the gene matches: 18. The CDR3 is 18 amino acids. CDR1 SGHTA and CDR2 FQGNSA come from the germline V gene. CDR3 region: CASSRYVWTGGVGTEAFF. The CDR3 region has the DNA TGTGCCAGCAGTCGGTACGTCTGGACAGGGGGAGTGGGTACTGAAGCTTTCTTT.

The chain has TRBV6-5 and TRBJ1-5; D unresolved. CDR1 is MNHEY and CDR2 is SVGAGI in the germline V gene. The germline V and J ends were trimmed by 6 bases and 5 bases, with 8 bases remaining between them. The CDR3 consists of 12 residues. The DNA for the CDR3 is TGTGCCAGCAGCCAACAAGATCAGCCCCAGCATTTT. Amino acid sequence: CASSQQDQPQHF.

The V call is TRBV5-1, the J call TRBJ1-2; 12 nucleotides align to TRBD1. Germline V gene sequence: CDR1 SGHRS, CDR2 YFSETQ. After removal of 4 bases from V and 4 bases from J, the junction contained 5 bases not matched to a gene. The CDR3 spans 15 residues. The chain's CDR3 is CASSGTGGRSYGYTF. CDR3 DNA sequence: TGCGCCAGCAGCGGGACAGGGGGCAGGTCCTATGGCTACACCTTC.

The CDR3 region is CASSLPGPAGVRETQYF. The CDR3 bases are TGCGCCAGCAGCTTGCCCGGCCCAGCGGGGGTCCGAGAGACCCAGTACTTC. This chain uses TRBV5-1 with TRBJ2-5; the match to TRBD2 covers 8 bases. Trimming removed 1 base from V and 4 bases from J; junction bases left unmatched: 12. CDR3 length: 17 residues. CDR1 and CDR2 (germline): SGHRS, YFSETQ.

As DNA, the CDR3 is TGTGCCAGTTGGGGCCCGGGCCCTTCCAGGCCCAGCTCCTACAATGAGCAGTTCTTC. Amino acids: CASWGPGPSRPSSYNEQFF. This chain joins TRBV19 and TRBJ2-1; D is possibly TRBD1 (5 bases). The germline gives CDR1 LNHDA, CDR2 SQIVND (reference sequence). The CDR3 runs to 19 residues. Trimming cost V 8 bases and J 0 bases, with 26 bases left between them. Filled out from reference TRBV19 and TRBJ2-1, the complete variable domain reads DGGITQSPKYLFRKEGQNVTLSCEQNLNHDAMYWYRQDPGQGLRLIYYSQIVNDFQKGDIAEGYSVSREKKESFPLTVTSAQKNPTAFYLCASWGPGPSRPSSYNEQFFGPGTRLTVL.

J is TRBJ1-5 and V is TRBV7-2; D unclear. The CDR3 covers 15 residues. V gave up 1 base and J gave up 5 bases, with 12 bases separating them. Germline V gene data show CDR1 as SGHTA and CDR2 as FQGNSA. The CDR3 DNA reads TGTGCCAGCAGCTTAGTTTACGCGGAGGATCAGCCCCAGCATTTT. Translation: CASSLVYAEDQPQHF.

In its sample, this clone was seen once. The chain combines TRBV7-9 with TRBJ1-2; tentative D call: TRBD1 (5 bases). V was shortened by 4 bases and J by 8 bases, with 11 bases between the two germline ends. The CDR3 loop spans 12 amino acids. Germline V gene data show CDR1 as SEHNR and CDR2 as FQNEAQ (reference sequence). The CDR3 nucleotides read TGTGCCAGCAGCTCCAGGGAAGGAGGCTACACCTTC. This sequence encodes CASSSREGGYTF.